The rows below give T cell receptor beta chains drawn from one sample of a study of T cell repertoires in cytomegalovirus infection. Each CDR3 protein is one row after TCRdb ran MiXCR on the reads. The table shows 560,000 or so distinct CDR3 sequences, with approximately 17% occurring only once. Sequencing was carried out using CD8+ T cells from PBMCs. These receptors were taken from a human donor in good health (CMV status not recorded). Some clones in this sample may be carry-over from other donors' samples. Each CDR3 is given with its conserved first and last residue. A D gene is named only where the DNA matches it firmly. Clone size is stated in some rows and not others, as once, few, many or a class when expanded.

15,TRBJ1-1,TRBV15,.,.,TGTGCCACCAGCAGAGATCGGGGCCGGGCGACTGAAGCTTTCTTT,CATSRDRGRATEAFF
15,TRBJ1-2,TRBV3-1,.,.,TGTGCCAGCAGCCCCCGGGCCGGGGTTAACTATGGCTACACCTTC,CASSPRAGVNYGYTF
16,TRBJ1-5,TRBV18,.,.,TGTGCCAGCTCACGTACCCACCGGGACAGCAATCAGCCCCAGCATTTT,CASSRTHRDSNQPQHF
14,TRBJ1-4,TRBV7-9,many,TRBD1,TGTGCCAGCAGCTCGACAGGGTTTAATGAAAAACTGTTTTTT,CASSSTGFNEKLFF
19,TRBJ2-2,TRBV10-3,.,TRBD2,TGTGCCATCAGTGAGTCGTCAGGACTAGCGGGGGGGCACACCGGGGAGCTGTTTTTT,CAISESSGLAGGHTGELFF
12,TRBJ2-5,TRBV27,few,.,TGTGCCAGCAGAATGAGCGGCGGGACCCAGTACTTC,CASRMSGGTQYF
15,TRBJ2-4,TRBV5-6,.,.,TGTGCCAGCAGCTTAGTCGGACGATCCAAAAACATTCAGTACTTC,CASSLVGRSKNIQYF
13,TRBJ2-7,TRBV7-9,once,.,TGTGCCAGCAGCAGCGGGACAGACTACGCGCAGTACTTC,CASSSGTDYAQYF
14,TRBJ2-7,TRBV5-1,few,TRBD1,TGCGCCAGCAGTAAAACAGGGGAATCCCACGAGCAGTACTTC,CASSKTGESHEQYF
20,TRBJ1-1,TRBV5-1,.,.,TGCGCCAGCAGCTTGGTGGCCCCCCTCCGTGCAGGGTTGAGGAACACTGAAGCTTTCTTT,CASSLVAPLRAGLRNTEAFF
17,TRBJ2-1,TRBV11-2,.,TRBD2,TGTGCCAGCAGCCAAACTACCGGGACTAGCGGTTACAATGAGCAGTTCTTC,CASSQTTGTSGYNEQFF
14,TRBJ2-7,TRBV2,.,TRBD1,TGTGCCAGCAGACTCCCGGGACAGCCTTACGAGCAGTACTTC,CASRLPGQPYEQYF
16,TRBJ2-3,TRBV12-5,few,TRBD2,TGTGCTAGTGGTCCCCCTCTCGCGGGGGGGACAGATACGCAGTATTTT,CASGPPLAGGTDTQYF
13,TRBJ1-2,TRBV6-6,.,.,TGTGCCAGCAGTCAAAGGGGGGGGTATGGCTACACCTTC,CASSQRGGYGYTF
15,TRBJ2-7,TRBV20-1,few,TRBD2,TGCAGTGCTAGGATACTAGCGGGGAGCTCCTACGAGCAGTACTTC,CSARILAGSSYEQYF
18,TRBJ2-7,TRBV10-3,many,.,TGTGCCATCAGCCGACGGAGGGTCGGCCATGAAAACTCCTACGAGCAGTACTTC,CAISRRRVGHENSYEQYF
15,TRBJ1-1,TRBV19,.,TRBD1,TGTGCCAGTAGTCCAGACAGGGGGTTGAACACTGAAGCTTTCTTT,CASSPDRGLNTEAFF
15,TRBJ1-1,TRBV7-4,few,.,TGTGCCAGCAGCTCAGGAGGAATAGGTGCTACTGAAGCTTTCTTT,CASSSGGIGATEAFF
14,TRBJ1-6,TRBV5-6,few,.,TGTGCCAGCAGTTTTTTGACAGGACCGGTCCCCCTCCACTTT,CASSFLTGPVPLHF
14,TRBJ2-7,TRBV6-2/TRBV6-3,many,.,TGTGCCAGCAGTTACCCCTCCCGTTCAGACGAGCAGTACTTC,CASSYPSRSDEQYF
13,TRBJ2-1,TRBV24-1,.,.,TGTGCCACCAGTGAGGAAGGGGCCAATGAGCAGTTCTTC,CATSEEGANEQFF
15,TRBJ2-5,TRBV7-6,many,.,TGTGCCAGCAGCTTAAGCAGGGGACATCGAGAGACCCAGTACTTC,CASSLSRGHRETQYF
14,TRBJ2-1,TRBV7-3,many,TRBD2,TGTGCCAGCAGTCTATCCGGGGGGACCAATGAGCAGTTCTTC,CASSLSGGTNEQFF
12,TRBJ2-7,TRBV2,many,TRBD1,TGTGCCGTGGGACAGGGAGCCTACGAGCAGTACTTC,CAVGQGAYEQYF
14,TRBJ2-7,TRBV5-6,.,TRBD1,TGTGCCAGCAGCCTGACAGGGGACCGCTACGAGCAGTACTTC,CASSLTGDRYEQYF
16,TRBJ2-7,TRBV12-3/TRBV12-4,many,.,TGTGCCAGCAGTTCCCTCGCTACAGGATTCACCTACGAGCAGTACTTC,CASSSLATGFTYEQYF
17,TRBJ2-1,TRBV11-2,many,.,TGTGCCAGCAGCTTAGGGGGGACGGGGAAACGCTACAATGAGCAGTTCTTC,CASSLGGTGKRYNEQFF
19,TRBJ2-1,TRBV4-2,few,TRBD2,TGTGCCAGCAGCCAAGAAGTGGTGCTAGCGGGAGGAGGCGCAAATGAGCAGTTCTTC,CASSQEVVLAGGGANEQFF
17,TRBJ2-2,TRBV28,.,TRBD2,TGTGCCAGCAGTTTAGCGGGGACTAGCGGGAACACCGGGGAGCTGTTTTTT,CASSLAGTSGNTGELFF
13,TRBJ1-1,TRBV20-1,.,.,TGCAGTGCTAGCCGTGTGAAGAACACTGAAGCTTTCTTT,CSASRVKNTEAFF
14,TRBJ1-5,TRBV29-1,few,.,TGCAGCGTTAAGGGGGGGGCCGGCAATCAGCCCCAGCATTTT,CSVKGGAGNQPQHF
16,TRBJ2-2,TRBV12-3/TRBV12-4,many,TRBD1,TGTGCCAGCAGTTTTTGGGCAGGGGGCAACACCGGGGAGCTGTTTTTT,CASSFWAGGNTGELFF
16,TRBJ2-3,TRBV11-2,many,TRBD2,TGTGCCAGCAGCCCCTCTAGCGGGGGTATCACAGATACGCAGTATTTT,CASSPSSGGITDTQYF
11,TRBJ2-1,TRBV7-2,many,.,TGTGCCAGCAGCTCCGACTATGAGCAGTTCTTC,CASSSDYEQFF
13,TRBJ1-1,TRBV6-5,.,TRBD1,TGTGCCAGCAGTTACACCGGGACAGATGAAGCTTTCTTT,CASSYTGTDEAFF
14,TRBJ2-5,TRBV11-2,.,.,TGTGCCAGCAGCTTAGTGACGGCGAGCGAGACCCAGTACTTC,CASSLVTASETQYF
16,TRBJ2-1,TRBV9,few,TRBD2,TGTGCCAGCAGCCCTTTTTGGGCGGGGGGCCCGTTCGGGCAGTTCTTC,CASSPFWAGGPFGQFF
15,TRBJ1-2,TRBV6-5,few,TRBD1,TGTGCCAGCAGCCGCCGGGACAGGGTCGACTATGGCTACACCTTC,CASSRRDRVDYGYTF
14,TRBJ2-1,TRBV4-1,few,TRBD1,TGCGCCAGCAGCCCGGGACAGGGGGCGAGTGAGCAGTTCTTC,CASSPGQGASEQFF
13,TRBJ2-1,TRBV29-1,.,.,TGCAGCGTTGTGAGGCCAACCTACAATGAGCAGTTCTTC,CSVVRPTYNEQFF
13,TRBJ1-1,TRBV5-1,.,.,TGCGCCAGCAGCTATCAGGGCGGGACTGAAGCTTTCTTT,CASSYQGGTEAFF